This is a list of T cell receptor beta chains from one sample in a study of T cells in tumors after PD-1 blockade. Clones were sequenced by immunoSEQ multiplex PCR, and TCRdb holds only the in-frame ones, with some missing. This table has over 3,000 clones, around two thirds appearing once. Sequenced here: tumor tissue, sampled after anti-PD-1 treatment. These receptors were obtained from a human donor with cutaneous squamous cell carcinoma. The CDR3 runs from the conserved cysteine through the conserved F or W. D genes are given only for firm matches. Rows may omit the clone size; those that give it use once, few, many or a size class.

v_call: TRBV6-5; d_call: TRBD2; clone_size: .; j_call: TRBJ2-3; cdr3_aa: CASSYLSGGDGDTQYF; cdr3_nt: TGTGCCAGCAGTTACTTGTCGGGGGGGGATGGAGATACGCAGTATTTT
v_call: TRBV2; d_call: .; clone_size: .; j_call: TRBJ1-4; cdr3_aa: CASRAGFTNEKLFF; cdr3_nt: TGTGCCAGCAGGGCCGGGTTCACTAATGAAAAACTGTTTTTT
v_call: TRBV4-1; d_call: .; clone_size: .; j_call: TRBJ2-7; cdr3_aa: CASSQTRFYEQYF; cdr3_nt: TGCGCCAGCAGCCAAACCCGGTTCTACGAGCAGTACTTC
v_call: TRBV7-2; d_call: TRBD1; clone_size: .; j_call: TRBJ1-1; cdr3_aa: CASSSQQGSTEAFF; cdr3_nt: TGTGCCAGCAGCTCACAACAGGGGAGCACTGAAGCTTTCTTT
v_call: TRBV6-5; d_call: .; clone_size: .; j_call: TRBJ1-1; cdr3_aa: CASRTGFMNTEAFF; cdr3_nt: TGTGCCAGCCGAACAGGGTTCATGAACACTGAAGCTTTCTTT
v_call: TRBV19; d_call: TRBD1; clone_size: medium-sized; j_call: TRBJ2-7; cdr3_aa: CASSITGGRFSPHEQYF; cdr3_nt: TGTGCCAGTAGCATTACAGGGGGCCGTTTCTCGCCCCACGAGCAGTACTTC
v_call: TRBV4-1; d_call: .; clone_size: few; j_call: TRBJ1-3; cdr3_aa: CASSQVGVGNTIYF; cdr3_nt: TGCGCCAGCAGCCAAGTTGGGGTTGGAAACACCATATATTTT
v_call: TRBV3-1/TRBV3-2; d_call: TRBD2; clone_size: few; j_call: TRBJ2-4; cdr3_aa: CASSQEWREAQNIQYF; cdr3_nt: TGTGCCAGCAGCCAAGAATGGCGGGAGGCGCAAAACATTCAGTACTTC
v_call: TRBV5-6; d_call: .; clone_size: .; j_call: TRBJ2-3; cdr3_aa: CASSAGLGAGTQYF; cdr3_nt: TGTGCCAGCAGCGCGGGACTGGGGGCGGGTACGCAGTATTTT
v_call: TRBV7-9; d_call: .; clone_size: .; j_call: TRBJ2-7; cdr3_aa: CASSLEAYEQYF; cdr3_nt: TGTGCCAGCAGCTTAGAAGCCTACGAGCAGTACTTC
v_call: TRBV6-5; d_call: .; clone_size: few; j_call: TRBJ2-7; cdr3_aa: CASSTSYEQYF; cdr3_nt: TGTGCCAGCAGCACTTCCTACGAGCAGTACTTC
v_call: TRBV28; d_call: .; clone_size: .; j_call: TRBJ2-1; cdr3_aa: CASSLGTSYNEQFF; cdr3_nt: TGTGCCAGCAGTTTAGGGACTTCTTACAATGAGCAGTTCTTC
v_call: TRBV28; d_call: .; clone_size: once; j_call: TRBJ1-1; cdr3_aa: CASRWVGTEAFF; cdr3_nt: TGTGCCAGCCGCTGGGTAGGTACTGAAGCTTTCTTT
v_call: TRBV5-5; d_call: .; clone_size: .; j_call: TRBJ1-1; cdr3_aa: CASSLVGTDEAFF; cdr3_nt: TGTGCCAGCAGCTTGGTTGGGACGGATGAAGCTTTCTTT
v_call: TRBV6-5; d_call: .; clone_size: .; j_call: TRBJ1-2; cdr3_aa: CASSYSRGYGYTF; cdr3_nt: TGTGCCAGCAGTTACTCACGGGGCTATGGCTACACCTTC
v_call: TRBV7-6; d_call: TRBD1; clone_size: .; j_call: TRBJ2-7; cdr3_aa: CASSLGQGVTYEQYF; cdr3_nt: TGTGCCAGCAGCTTAGGGCAGGGGGTAACCTACGAGCAGTACTTC
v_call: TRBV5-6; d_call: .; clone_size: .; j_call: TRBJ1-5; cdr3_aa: CASSSGLLNQPQHF; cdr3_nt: TGTGCCAGCAGCTCGGGCCTGCTCAATCAGCCCCAGCATTTT
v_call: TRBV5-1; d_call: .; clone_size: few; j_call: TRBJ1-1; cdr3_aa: CASSLFMVTGGTEAFF; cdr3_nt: TGCGCCAGCAGCCTTTTTATGGTAACGGGGGGCACTGAAGCTTTCTTT
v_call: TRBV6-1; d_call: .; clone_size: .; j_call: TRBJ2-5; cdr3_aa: CASSERPWESQETQYF; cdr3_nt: TGTGCCAGCAGTGAAAGGCCCTGGGAGAGCCAAGAGACCCAGTACTTC
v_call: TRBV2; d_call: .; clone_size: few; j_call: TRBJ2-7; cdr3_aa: CASSYSGYEQYF; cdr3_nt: TGTGCCAGCAGTTACAGCGGCTACGAGCAGTACTTC
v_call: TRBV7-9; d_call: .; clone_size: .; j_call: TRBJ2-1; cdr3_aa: CASSLDGGPPHEQFF; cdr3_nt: TGTGCCAGCAGCTTAGACGGGGGGCCCCCCCATGAGCAGTTCTTC
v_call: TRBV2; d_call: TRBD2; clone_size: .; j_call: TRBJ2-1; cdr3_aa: CASNNGRAGSYNEQFF; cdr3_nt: TGTGCCAGCAACAATGGTCGAGCGGGATCCTACAATGAGCAGTTCTTC
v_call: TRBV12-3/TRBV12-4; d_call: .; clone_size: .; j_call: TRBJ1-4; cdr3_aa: CASSLSGEEKLFF; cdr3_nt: TGTGCCAGCAGTTTATCAGGGGAAGAAAAACTGTTTTTT
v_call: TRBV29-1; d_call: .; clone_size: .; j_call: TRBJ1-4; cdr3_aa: CSVEGRQDNEKLFF; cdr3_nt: TGCAGCGTGGAGGGCAGACAGGATAATGAAAAACTGTTTTTT
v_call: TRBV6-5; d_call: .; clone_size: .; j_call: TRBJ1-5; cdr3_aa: CASSYSGGDSQHF; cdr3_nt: TGTGCCAGCAGTTACTCGGGAGGGGATTCCCAGCATTTT
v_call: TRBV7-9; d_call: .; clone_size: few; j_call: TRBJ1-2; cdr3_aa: CASSGTMNYGYTF; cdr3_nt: TGTGCCAGCAGCGGGACAATGAACTATGGCTACACCTTC
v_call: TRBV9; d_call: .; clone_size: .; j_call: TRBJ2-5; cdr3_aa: CASSVGLHDLQETQYF; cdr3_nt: TGTGCCAGCAGCGTAGGTCTGCATGACCTCCAAGAGACCCAGTACTTC
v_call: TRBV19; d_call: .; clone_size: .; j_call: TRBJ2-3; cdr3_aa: CASTERKSTDTQYF; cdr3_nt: TGTGCCAGTACTGAGCGGAAAAGCACAGATACGCAGTATTTT
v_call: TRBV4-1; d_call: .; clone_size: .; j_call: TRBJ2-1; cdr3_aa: CASSQDPGRSSYNEQFF; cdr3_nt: TGCGCCAGCAGCCAAGATCCGGGAAGGAGCTCCTACAATGAGCAGTTCTTC
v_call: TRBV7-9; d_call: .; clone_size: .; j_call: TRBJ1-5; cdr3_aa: CASSFTNQPQHF; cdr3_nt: TGTGCCAGCAGCTTCACTAATCAGCCCCAGCATTTT
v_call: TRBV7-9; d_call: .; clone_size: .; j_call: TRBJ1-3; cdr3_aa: CASSPRQVVGNTIYF; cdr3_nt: TGTGCCAGCAGCCCCCGACAGGTTGTTGGAAACACCATATATTTT
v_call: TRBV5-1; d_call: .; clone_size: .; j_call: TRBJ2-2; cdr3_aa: CASSPWDTGELFF; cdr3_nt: TGCGCCAGCAGCCCGTGGGATACCGGGGAGCTGTTTTTT
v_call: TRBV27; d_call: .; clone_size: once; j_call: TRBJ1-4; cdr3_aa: CASSLGNRRGELFF; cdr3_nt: TGTGCCAGCAGTTTGGGGAATCGACGAGGAGAGCTGTTTTTT
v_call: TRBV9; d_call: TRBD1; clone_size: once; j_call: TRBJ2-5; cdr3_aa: CASSATTGRKTQYF; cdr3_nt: TGTGCCAGCAGCGCTACGACAGGGCGGAAGACCCAGTACTTC
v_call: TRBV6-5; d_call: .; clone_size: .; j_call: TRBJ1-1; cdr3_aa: CASSYSTGFLNTEAFF; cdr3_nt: TGTGCCAGCAGTTACTCCACAGGGTTCTTGAACACTGAAGCTTTCTTT
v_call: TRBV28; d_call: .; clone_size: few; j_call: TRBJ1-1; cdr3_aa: CASSFHGGVEAFF; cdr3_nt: TGTGCCAGCAGTTTCCATGGGGGAGTTGAAGCTTTCTTT
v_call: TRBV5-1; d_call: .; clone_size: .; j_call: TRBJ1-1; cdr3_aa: CASTPGQNTEAFF; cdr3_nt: TGCGCCAGCACCCCCGGACAGAACACTGAAGCTTTCTTT
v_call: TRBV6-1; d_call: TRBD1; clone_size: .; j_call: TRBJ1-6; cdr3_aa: CASREPGQRGYNSPLHF; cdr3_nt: TGTGCCAGCAGGGAACCGGGACAGCGGGGTTATAATTCACCCCTCCACTTT
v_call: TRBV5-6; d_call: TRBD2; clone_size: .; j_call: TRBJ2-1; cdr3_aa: CASSLESGGYNEQFF; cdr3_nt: TGTGCCAGCAGCTTGGAGAGCGGGGGGTACAATGAGCAGTTCTTC
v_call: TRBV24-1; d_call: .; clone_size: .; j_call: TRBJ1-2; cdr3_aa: CAIETNYGYTF; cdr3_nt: TGTGCCATAGAAACTAACTATGGCTACACCTTC
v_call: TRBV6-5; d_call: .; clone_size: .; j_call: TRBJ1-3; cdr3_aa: CASSYSTFQAGNTIYF; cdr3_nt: TGTGCCAGCAGTTACTCGACCTTTCAAGCGGGAAACACCATATATTTT
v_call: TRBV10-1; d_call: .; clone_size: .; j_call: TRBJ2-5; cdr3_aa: CASSRQIQETQYF; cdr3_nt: TGCGCCAGCAGTCGACAGATCCAAGAGACCCAGTACTTC
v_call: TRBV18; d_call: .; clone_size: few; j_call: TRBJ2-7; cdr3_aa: CASSPANSYEQYF; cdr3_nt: TGTGCCAGCTCACCAGCGAATTCCTACGAGCAGTACTTC
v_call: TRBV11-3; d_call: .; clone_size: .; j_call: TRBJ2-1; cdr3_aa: CASSLDNQNEQFF; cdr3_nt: TGTGCCAGCAGCTTAGATAATCAGAATGAGCAGTTCTTC
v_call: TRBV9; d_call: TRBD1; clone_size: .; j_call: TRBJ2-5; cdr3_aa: CASSERGLQETQYF; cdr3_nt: TGTGCCAGCAGCGAGAGGGGGCTACAAGAGACCCAGTACTTC